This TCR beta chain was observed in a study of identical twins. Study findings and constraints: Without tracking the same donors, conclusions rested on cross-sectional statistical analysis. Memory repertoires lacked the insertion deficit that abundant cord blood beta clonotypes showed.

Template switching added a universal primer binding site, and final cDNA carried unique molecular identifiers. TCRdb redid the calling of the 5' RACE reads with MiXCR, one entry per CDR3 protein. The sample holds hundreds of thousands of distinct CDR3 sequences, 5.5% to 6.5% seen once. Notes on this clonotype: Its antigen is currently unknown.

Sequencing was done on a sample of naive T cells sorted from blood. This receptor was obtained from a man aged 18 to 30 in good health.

The CDR3 bases are TGTGCCAGCGAGGGTATTCGAGGGGCAGCCCGCCACGAGCAGTTCTTC. Translation gives CASEGIRGAARHEQFF. The chain employs TRBV12-3 or TRBV12-4 and TRBJ2-1, with D possibly called TRBD1 or TRBD2 (5 bases each). This CDR3 comprises 16 residues. V lost 8 bases and J 10 bases, leaving 27 bases between the germline ends.